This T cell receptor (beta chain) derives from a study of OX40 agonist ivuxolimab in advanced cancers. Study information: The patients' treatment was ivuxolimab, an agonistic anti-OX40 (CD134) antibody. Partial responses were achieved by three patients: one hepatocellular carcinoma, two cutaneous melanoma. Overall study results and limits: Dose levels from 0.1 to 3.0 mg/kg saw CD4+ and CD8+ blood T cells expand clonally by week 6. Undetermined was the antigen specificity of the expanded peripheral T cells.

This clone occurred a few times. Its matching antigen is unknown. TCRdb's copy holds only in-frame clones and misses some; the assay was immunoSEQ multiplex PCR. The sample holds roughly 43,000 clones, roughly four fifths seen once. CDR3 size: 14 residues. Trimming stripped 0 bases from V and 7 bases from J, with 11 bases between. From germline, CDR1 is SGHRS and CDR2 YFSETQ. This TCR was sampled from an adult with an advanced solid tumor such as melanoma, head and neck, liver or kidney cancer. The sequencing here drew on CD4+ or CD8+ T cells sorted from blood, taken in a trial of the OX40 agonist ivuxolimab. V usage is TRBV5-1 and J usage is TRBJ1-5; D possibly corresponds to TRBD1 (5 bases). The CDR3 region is CASSLVGGSQPQHF. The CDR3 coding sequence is TGCGCCAGCAGCTTGGTTGGGGGGAGCCAGCCCCAGCATTTT.